The 29 T cell receptor beta chains presented below share a single source sample, sequenced in a study of shared clonotypes between healthy human individuals. Data came from immunoSEQ multiplex PCR; TCRdb stores just in-frame clones and leaves some out. The table has roughly 700,000 clones, less than 95% seen once. The sample comprised memory CD8+ T cells from PBMCs. Described subset: CD45RO+ cells pooled with CCR7-negative TemRA cells. These receptor sequences come from a man younger than 35 in good health. Some clones in this sample may be carry-over from other donors' samples.

The chain has TRBV7-9 and TRBJ2-7; maybe TRBD1 (5 bases). The CDR3 extends over 15 amino acids. The germline gives CDR1 SEHNR, CDR2 FQNEAQ (reference sequence). Trimming cost V 5 bases and J 0 bases, with 14 bases left between them. The DNA of the CDR3 is TGTGCCAGCAGCCAACGGGTGGACAACTCCTACGAGCAGTACTTC. It yields the protein CASSQRVDNSYEQYF.

This clone has more than one count but fewer than ten. The chain combines TRBV18 with TRBJ1-5, with TRBD1 identical over 8 bases. J was trimmed by 7 bases and V by 3 bases; bases with no gene match: 5. CDR3 length: 14 residues. The germline V gene encodes CDR1 KGHSH and CDR2 LQKENI. The CDR3 here is CASSPPDREQPQHF. The DNA of the CDR3 is TGTGCCAGCTCACCCCCGGACAGGGAACAGCCCCAGCATTTT.

In its sample, this clone was seen once. The gene calls are TRBV7-6 and TRBJ2-3; 10 bases map to TRBD2. The CDR3 sequence is 16 residues long. Germline V gene lookup returns CDR1 SGHVS and CDR2 FNYEAQ. J gave up 6 bases and V 4 bases, and 10 bases lay outside the gene matches. The CDR3 loop reads CASSSYRAGGPDTQYF. DNA for the CDR3: TGTGCCAGCAGCTCCTATAGAGCGGGAGGGCCGGATACGCAGTATTTT.

Concerning this clone: The junction shows a germline mismatch at one end, possibly a read error. This same CDR3 is encoded by further DNA sequences in the sample. The CDR3: CSARVSYGYTF. CDR3 DNA: TGCAGTGCAAGAGTGAGCTATGGCTACACCTTC. This chain connects TRBV20-1 to TRBJ1-2; D ambiguous. The CDR3 spans 11 residues. The germline gives CDR1 DFQATT, CDR2 SNEGSKA (reference sequence).

Points on this clone: Other DNA sequences of this sample code for an identical CDR3. The J gene is TRBJ2-7, the V gene TRBV5-6, with D perhaps matching TRBD1 (6 bases). This CDR3 comprises 14 residues. Trimming pared 0 bases from V and 2 bases from J, leaving 9 bases between. Per the germline V gene, CDR1 is SGHDT and CDR2 is YYEEEE. CDR3 DNA: TGTGCCAGCAGCTTGGGGGGGCAGGCCTACGAGCAGTACTTC. It yields the protein CASSLGGQAYEQYF.

V usage is TRBV14 and J usage is TRBJ2-3; D is perhaps TRBD1 or TRBD2 (5 bases each). Germline values: CDR1 SGHDN, CDR2 FVKESK. V gave up 7 bases and J gave up 3 bases, with 17 bases separating them. This CDR3 is 15 amino acids long. The CDR3 loop is CASTPGPIVTDTQYF. The CDR3 DNA reads TGTGCCAGCACCCCGGGACCCATCGTTACAGATACGCAGTATTTT.

The chain links TRBV27 to TRBJ2-7; D is undetermined. Trimming shortened V by 4 bases and J by 6 bases, and 19 bases separated the two germline ends. This CDR3 is 15 amino acids long. CDR1 is MNHEY, CDR2 SMNVEV, per germline (reference sequence). CDR3 loop: CASSSSPILYSEQYF. In DNA, the CDR3 is TGTGCCAGCAGTTCCTCCCCTATACTTTACTCCGAGCAGTACTTC.

This clone appeared a few times. The chain joins TRBV27 to TRBJ1-2, with TRBD1 matching over 7 bases. The CDR3 length is 16 residues. CDR1 is MNHEY, CDR2 SMNVEV, per germline (reference sequence). The V segment lost 7 bases and the J segment 2 bases; nucleotides outside the gene matches: 13. The DNA of the CDR3 is TGTGCCAGCACCCGAACCGTCCTACAGGGGAACTATGGCTACACCTTC. Translated: CASTRTVLQGNYGYTF.

In its sample, this clone was seen many times. J is TRBJ2-2 and V is TRBV14; 9 bases agree with TRBD1. The CDR3 covers 17 residues. Germline loops: CDR1 SGHDN, CDR2 FVKESK. The junction had 4 bases not matched to a gene; V was cut back by 1 base and J by 1 base. The CDR3 reads CASSQVGQGLNTGELFF. CDR3 sequence (DNA): TGTGCCAGCAGCCAAGTGGGACAGGGTTTGAACACCGGGGAGCTGTTTTTT.

V and J are TRBV30 and TRBJ2-1, with TRBD1 identical over 11 bases. Per the germline V gene, CDR1 is GTSNPN and CDR2 is SVGIG (reference sequence). The junction had 11 bases not matched to a gene; V was cut back by 7 bases and J by 3 bases. The CDR3 spans 16 residues. The CDR3 sequence is CASVPSGQGDYNEQFF. The CDR3 DNA sequence: TGTGCCTCGGTCCCCTCGGGACAGGGGGACTACAATGAGCAGTTCTTC.

The CDR3 nucleotides are TGCGCCAGCAGCCAAGATGCGAGGAGTAGCAATCAGCCCCAGCATTTT. It is translated as CASSQDARSSNQPQHF. The V call is TRBV4-1, the J call TRBJ1-5; D call uncertain. Looked up from germline, CDR1 is MGHRA and CDR2 is YSYEKL. With 0 bases removed from V and 0 bases from J, the gap between germline ends came to 9 bases. The CDR3 contains 16 residues.

This clone is a singleton in its sample. The rearrangement joins TRBV19 to TRBJ2-2; D is tentatively TRBD1 or TRBD2 (5 bases each). The germline CDR1 and CDR2 sequences are LNHDA and SQIVND (reference sequence). CDR3 length: 17 amino acids. The V end was cut by 5 bases, the J end by 3 bases, with 19 bases between. CDR3 in amino acids: CASSWLGAGRDTGELFF. DNA for the CDR3: TGTGCCAGTAGTTGGCTCGGGGCAGGCAGGGACACCGGGGAGCTGTTTTTT. Based on the CDR3 plus reference TRBV19 and TRBJ2-2, the full variable domain is DGGITQSPKYLFRKEGQNVTLSCEQNLNHDAMYWYRQDPGQGLRLIYYSQIVNDFQKGDIAEGYSVSREKKESFPLTVTSAQKNPTAFYLCASSWLGAGRDTGELFFGEGSRLTVL.

The chain combines TRBV25-1 with TRBJ1-3; D uncertain. The CDR3 spans 14 residues. The V end was cut by 6 bases, the J end by 8 bases, with 17 bases between. CDR1 MGHDK and CDR2 SYGVNS come from the germline V gene. The CDR3 DNA sequence: TGTGCCAGCAGCGACACGCCGGGCATCCACACCATATATTTT. Its protein product is CASSDTPGIHTIYF. Complete variable domain (other parts from reference TRBV25-1 and TRBJ1-3): EADIYQTPRYLVIGTGKKITLECSQTMGHDKMYWYQQDPGMELHLIHYSYGVNSTEKGDLSSESTVSRIRTEHFPLTLESARPSHTSQYLCASSDTPGIHTIYFGEGSWLTVV.

The V gene is TRBV7-9, the J gene TRBJ2-2; a weak D match, TRBD2 (5 bases). V gave up 5 bases and J gave up 6 bases, with 13 bases separating them. This CDR3 is 14 amino acids long. The germline V gene encodes CDR1 SEHNR and CDR2 FQNEAQ (reference sequence). This CDR3 reads CASSTRVRAGELFF. DNA for the CDR3: TGTGCCAGCAGCACCCGGGTGAGGGCCGGGGAGCTGTTTTTT.

The V call is TRBV20-1, the J call TRBJ1-2; D uncertain. Germline V CDR1 and CDR2: DFQATT, SNEGSKA (reference sequence). Trimming took off 6 bases at V and 7 bases at J, with 9 bases between the two ends. The CDR3 totals 10 residues. The CDR3 bases are TGCAGTGCAAATCCTACTGGCTACACCTTC. Its translation: CSANPTGYTF.

This chain joins TRBV19 and TRBJ2-7; D is perhaps TRBD2 (6 bases). The V end was cut by 5 bases, the J end by 5 bases, with 13 bases between. CDR1 is LNHDA and CDR2 is SQIVND in the germline V gene (reference sequence). This CDR3 region has 13 residues. This CDR3 reads CASSPAGGHEQYF. DNA for the CDR3: TGTGCCAGTAGTCCTGCCGGGGGTCACGAGCAGTACTTC.

The genes are TRBV21-1 and TRBJ2-4; TRBD1, the D gene given by the table, was not confirmed from the DNA. TRBV21-1 is flagged as a pseudogene. The CDR3 contains 19 residues. CDR3 sequence reads: CASSNLYSGQGIAKNIQYF. In DNA, the CDR3 is TGTGCCAGCAGCAACCTATACTCGGGACAGGGTATAGCCAAAAACATTCAGTACTTC.

To note about this clone: Given a much more abundant clone one base away, this may be a read error. The genes are TRBV6-5 and TRBJ2-5; TRBD1 matches at 9 bases. The J call may not be correct, given that the DNA end is closer to TRBJ2-7. Germline V gene lookup returns CDR1 MNHEY and CDR2 SVGAGI. This CDR3 contains 15 residues. The chain's CDR3 is CASSYSATGGYEQYF. The CDR3 DNA sequence: TGTGCCAGCAGTTACAGCGCGACAGGGGGCTACGAGCAGTACTTC.

This clone showed up just once. V is TRBV7-3 and J is TRBJ2-2, with TRBD2 matching 9 bases. The V gene end was trimmed by 1 base and the J gene end by 1 base; junction bases not matched to a gene: 7. The CDR3 runs to 18 residues. Looked up from germline, CDR1 is SGHTA and CDR2 is FQGTGA. In DNA, the CDR3 is TGTGCCAGCAGCTTAAGCAGGCGGGAGGGCCGGAACACCGGGGAGCTGTTTTTT. It translates to CASSLSRREGRNTGELFF.

This clone appeared a single time. This chain links TRBV27 with TRBJ1-5, with TRBD1 as a possible D gene (5 bases). There are 15 residues in the CDR3. V lost 2 bases and J lost 0, with 8 bases in between. CDR1 and CDR2 from the germline V gene are MNHEY and SMNVEV (reference sequence). For the CDR3, the DNA is TGTGCCAGCAGTTTAAGGGGAAATAGCAATCAGCCCCAGCATTTT. This gives the protein CASSLRGNSNQPQHF.

This chain joins TRBV27 and TRBJ2-7; 8 bases line up with TRBD2. The CDR3 is 16 residues long. With V trimmed by 0 bases and J by 5 bases, 9 bases remained unmatched. Germline assignment: CDR1 MNHEY and CDR2 SMNVEV (reference sequence). The CDR3 loop is CASSLSPSGGPHEQYF. The CDR3 nucleotides read TGTGCCAGCAGTTTATCCCCCTCGGGAGGGCCCCACGAGCAGTACTTC.

This chain uses TRBV28 with TRBJ2-1, with D tentatively TRBD2 (7 bases). The germline V gene has CDR1 MDHEN and CDR2 SYDVKM. Trimming removed 8 bases at V and 6 bases at J, with 17 bases between. The CDR3 runs 14 residues. The CDR3 sequence is CASRREGGFNEQFF. CDR3 sequence (DNA): TGTGCCAGCCGGAGGGAGGGGGGGTTCAATGAGCAGTTCTTC.

This sequence joins TRBV25-1 and TRBJ2-5, with 7 bases lining up with TRBD1. The J call may be incorrect, as the DNA end agrees better with TRBJ2-7. The CDR3 covers 14 residues. Germline V gene lookup returns CDR1 MGHDK and CDR2 SYGVNS. The CDR3 DNA reads TGTGCCAGCAGTGACAGTGACAGGGCCTACGAGCAGTACTTC. Protein: CASSDSDRAYEQYF.

On this clone itself: Other DNA sequences in the sample encode the same CDR3. The chain employs TRBV7-8 and TRBJ2-7, with D possibly matching TRBD1 (5 bases). V was shortened by 0 bases and J by 2 bases, with 5 bases between the two germline ends. Looked up from germline, CDR1 is SGHVS and CDR2 is FQNEAQ. The CDR3 is 13 amino acids. In DNA form, the CDR3 reads TGTGCCAGCAGCTTAGCAGGGGCCTACGAGCAGTACTTC. Translating it yields CASSLAGAYEQYF.

This clone is a singleton in its sample. This chain joins TRBV30 and TRBJ2-5; perhaps TRBD2 as D (6 bases). Germline lookup yields CDR1 GTSNPN and CDR2 SVGIG (reference sequence). The CDR3 contains 15 residues. V dropped 3 bases and J dropped 4 bases, with 18 bases sitting between them. CDR3 protein: CAWRTGSPIVETQYF. CDR3 sequence (DNA): TGTGCCTGGAGGACCGGGAGCCCAATAGTAGAGACCCAGTACTTC.

The chain uses TRBV15 and TRBJ2-3; 8 bases align to TRBD2. Germline values: CDR1 LNHNV, CDR2 YYDKDF (reference sequence). V was clipped by 1 base and J by 4 bases; unmatched bases: 4. This CDR3 has 15 amino acids. The CDR3 bases are TGTGCCACCAGCAGAGGGGAAGCGGGAGCAGATACGCAGTATTTT. This codes for CATSRGEAGADTQYF. Based on the CDR3 plus reference TRBV15 and TRBJ2-3, the full variable domain is DAMVIQNPRYQVTQFGKPVTLSCSQTLNHNVMYWYQQKSSQAPKLLFHYYDKDFNNEADTPDNFQSRRPNTSFCFLDIRSPGLGDTAMYLCATSRGEAGADTQYFGPGTRLTVL.

CDR3 coding DNA: TGTGCCAGCAGTCCCCCTCAGGTTACCGGCCCCTACGAGCAGTACTTC. Protein product: CASSPPQVTGPYEQYF. The rearrangement uses TRBV27 and TRBJ2-7; no definite D call. This CDR3 has 16 residues. Per germline, CDR1 MNHEY and CDR2 SMNVEV (reference sequence). V lost 5 bases, J lost 2 bases, and 19 bases lay in between.

The gene calls are TRBV4-2 and TRBJ2-7, with 10 bases matching TRBD1. Trimming took 1 base from V and 4 from J; bases not matched to a gene: 1. Germline V gene data show CDR1 as LGHNA and CDR2 as YNFKEQ. The CDR3 length is 14 residues. The CDR3 nucleotides are TGTGCCAGCAGCCAAGGGGACAGGGGTTACGAGCAGTACTTC. Amino acids: CASSQGDRGYEQYF.

V and J are TRBV25-1 and TRBJ2-3; weak D call: TRBD2 (6 bases). This CDR3 is 14 amino acids long. CDR1 and CDR2 from the germline V gene are MGHDK and SYGVNS. Trimming removed 3 bases from V and 2 bases from J, with 9 bases in between. The CDR3 DNA is TGTGCCAGCAGTGATCAGCGGGTCACAGATACGCAGTATTTT. Amino acids: CASSDQRVTDTQYF.